The entry that follows covers one T cell receptor beta chain sequence. Its target is unknown. The authors ran a second PCR of about 7 to 11 cycles using a sample-barcoded 5' primer and a J-beta primer mix. CDR3-containing paired-end reads numbering at least 2.5 million came from each sample. In TCRdb, the 5' RACE reads were re-called with MiXCR into one record per CDR3 protein. The sample carries about 940,000 distinct CDR3 sequences, under 50% recorded once. This sample was included in a study of blood T cells in healthy people across ages. General study findings and limits: For the donors, CMV status was unknown and possibly confounded expanded clonotype changes. No conclusive comparison of naive versus antigen-experienced cells was possible with unsorted PBMCs.

V dropped 3 bases and J dropped 0 bases, with 8 bases sitting between them. Germline V gene sequence: CDR1 GTSNPN, CDR2 SVGIG (reference sequence). This CDR3 contains 14 residues. The clonotype originates from a man in his thirties or forties in good health. Input material: blood. This rearrangement joins TRBV30 to TRBJ2-2; a weak D match, TRBD1 (5 bases). The CDR3 coding sequence is TGTGCCTGGAGCACAGGAACGAACACCGGGGAGCTGTTTTTT. This gives the protein CAWSTGTNTGELFF.